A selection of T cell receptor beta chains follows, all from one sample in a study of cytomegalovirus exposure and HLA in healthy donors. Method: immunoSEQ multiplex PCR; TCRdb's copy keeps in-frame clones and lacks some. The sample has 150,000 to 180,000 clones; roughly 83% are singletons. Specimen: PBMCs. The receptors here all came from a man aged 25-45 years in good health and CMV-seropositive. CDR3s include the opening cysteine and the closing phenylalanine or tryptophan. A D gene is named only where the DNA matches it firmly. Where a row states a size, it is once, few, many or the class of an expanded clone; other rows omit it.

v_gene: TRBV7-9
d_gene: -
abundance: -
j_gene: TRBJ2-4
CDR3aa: CASSLSSGAKNIQYF
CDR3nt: TGTGCCAGCAGCTTAAGTTCCGGGGCCAAAAACATTCAGTACTTC

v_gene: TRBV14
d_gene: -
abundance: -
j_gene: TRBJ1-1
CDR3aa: CASGHPGTRITEAFF
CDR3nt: TGTGCCAGCGGACACCCAGGGACACGGATCACTGAAGCTTTCTTT

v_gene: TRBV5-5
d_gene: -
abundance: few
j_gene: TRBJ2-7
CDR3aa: CASSFLRFSSYEQYF
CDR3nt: TGTGCCAGCAGCTTTCTGAGGTTTAGCTCCTACGAGCAGTACTTC

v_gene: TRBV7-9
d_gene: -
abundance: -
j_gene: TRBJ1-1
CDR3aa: CASSSQDTEAFF
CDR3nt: TGTGCCAGCAGCTCCCAGGACACTGAAGCTTTCTTT

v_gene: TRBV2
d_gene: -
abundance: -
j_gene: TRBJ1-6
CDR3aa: CASRPDSGYDSPLHF
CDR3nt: TGTGCCAGCAGGCCGGACAGCGGATATGATTCACCCCTCCACTTT

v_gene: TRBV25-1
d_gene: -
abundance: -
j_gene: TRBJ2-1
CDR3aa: CASSEFRGGDNEQFF
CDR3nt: TGTGCCAGCAGTGAATTTAGGGGGGGGGACAATGAGCAGTTCTTC

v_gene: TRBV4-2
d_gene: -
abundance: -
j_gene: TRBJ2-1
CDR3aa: CASSSDLSSYNEQFF
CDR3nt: TGTGCCAGCAGCTCAGACTTAAGCTCCTACAATGAGCAGTTCTTC

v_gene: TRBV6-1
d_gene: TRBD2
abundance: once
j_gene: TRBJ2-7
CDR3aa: CASTRSGSQYEQYF
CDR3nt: TGTGCCAGCACCAGGAGCGGGAGTCAGTACGAGCAGTACTTC

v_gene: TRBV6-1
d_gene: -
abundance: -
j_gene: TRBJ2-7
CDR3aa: CASSGATYEQYF
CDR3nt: TGTGCCAGCAGTGGGGCAACCTACGAGCAGTACTTC

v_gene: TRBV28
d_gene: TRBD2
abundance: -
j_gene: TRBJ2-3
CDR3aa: CASSLGSGGVGTQYF
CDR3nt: TGTGCCAGCAGTTTGGGCAGCGGGGGGGTGGGTACGCAGTATTTT

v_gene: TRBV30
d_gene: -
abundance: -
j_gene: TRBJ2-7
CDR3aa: CAWSSLVPEQYF
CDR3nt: TGTGCCTGGAGCTCACTAGTTCCCGAGCAGTACTTC

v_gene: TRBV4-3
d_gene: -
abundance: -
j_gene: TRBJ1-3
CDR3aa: CASSQDGGGGNTIYF
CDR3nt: TGCGCCAGCAGCCAAGACGGTGGCGGAGGAAACACCATATATTTT

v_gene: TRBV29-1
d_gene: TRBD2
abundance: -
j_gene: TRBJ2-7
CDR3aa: CSAQGLANSYEQYF
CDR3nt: TGCAGCGCACAGGGACTAGCGAACTCCTACGAGCAGTACTTC

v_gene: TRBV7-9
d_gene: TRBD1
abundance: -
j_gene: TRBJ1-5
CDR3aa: CASSPGPGGQPQHF
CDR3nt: TGTGCCAGCAGCCCTGGGCCAGGGGGCCAGCCCCAGCATTTT

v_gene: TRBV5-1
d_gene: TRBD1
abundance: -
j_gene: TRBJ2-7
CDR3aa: CASRKGQGMNEQYF
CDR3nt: TGCGCCAGCAGAAAGGGACAGGGTATGAACGAGCAGTACTTC

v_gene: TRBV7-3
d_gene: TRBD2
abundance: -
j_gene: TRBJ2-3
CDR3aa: CASSLAPLAGPADTQYF
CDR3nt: TGTGCCAGCAGCTTAGCCCCGCTAGCGGGGCCCGCAGATACGCAGTATTTT

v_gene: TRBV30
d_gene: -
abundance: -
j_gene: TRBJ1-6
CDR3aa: CASLLRDGHNSPLHF
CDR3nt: TGTGCCTCACTACTCCGCGACGGCCATAATTCACCCCTCCACTTT

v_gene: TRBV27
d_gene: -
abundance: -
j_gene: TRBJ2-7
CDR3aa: CASSLSGLNREQYF
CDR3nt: TGTGCCAGCAGTTTATCCGGACTCAACCGAGAGCAGTACTTC

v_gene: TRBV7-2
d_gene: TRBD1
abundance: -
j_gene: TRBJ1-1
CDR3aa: CASSATETGKTEAFF
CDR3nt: TGTGCCAGCAGCGCCACCGAGACAGGGAAAACTGAAGCTTTCTTT

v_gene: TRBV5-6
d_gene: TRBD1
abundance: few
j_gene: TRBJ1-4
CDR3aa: CASSPGQKAATNEKLFF
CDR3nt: TGTGCCAGCAGCCCGGGACAGAAAGCTGCAACTAATGAAAAACTGTTTTTT

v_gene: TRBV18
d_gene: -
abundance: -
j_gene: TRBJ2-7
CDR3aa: CASSPVRRDEQYF
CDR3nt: TGTGCCAGCTCACCGGTGAGAAGAGACGAGCAGTACTTC

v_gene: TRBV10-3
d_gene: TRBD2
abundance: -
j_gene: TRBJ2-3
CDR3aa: CAISSITGTSRLTDTQYF
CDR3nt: TGTGCCATCAGCTCGATCACCGGGACTAGCAGGCTCACAGATACGCAGTATTTT

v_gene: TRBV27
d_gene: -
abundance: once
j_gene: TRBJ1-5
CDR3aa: CASSSKSGTIQPQHF
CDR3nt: TGTGCCAGCAGTTCCAAATCTGGGACAATTCAGCCCCAGCATTTT

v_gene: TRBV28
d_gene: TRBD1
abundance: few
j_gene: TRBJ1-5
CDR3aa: CASDRGRLSNQPQHF
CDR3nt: TGTGCCAGCGACAGGGGGCGACTCAGCAATCAGCCCCAGCATTTT

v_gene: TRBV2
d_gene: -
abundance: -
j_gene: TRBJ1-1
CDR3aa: CASIQTGGIEAFF
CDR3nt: TGTGCCAGCATACAAACCGGGGGAATTGAAGCTTTCTTT

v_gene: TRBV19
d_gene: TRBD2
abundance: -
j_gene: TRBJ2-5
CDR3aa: CASSSTSGQETQYF
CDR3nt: TGTGCCAGTAGTTCCACTAGCGGCCAAGAGACCCAGTACTTC

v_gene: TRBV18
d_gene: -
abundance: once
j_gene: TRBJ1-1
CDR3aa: CASSPSLMDRVTEAFF
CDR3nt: TGTGCCAGCTCACCAAGCCTCATGGACAGAGTGACTGAAGCTTTCTTT

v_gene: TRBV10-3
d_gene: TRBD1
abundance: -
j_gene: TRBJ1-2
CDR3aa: CAISDDRGWGYTF
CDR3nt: TGTGCCATCAGCGACGACAGGGGATGGGGCTACACCTTC